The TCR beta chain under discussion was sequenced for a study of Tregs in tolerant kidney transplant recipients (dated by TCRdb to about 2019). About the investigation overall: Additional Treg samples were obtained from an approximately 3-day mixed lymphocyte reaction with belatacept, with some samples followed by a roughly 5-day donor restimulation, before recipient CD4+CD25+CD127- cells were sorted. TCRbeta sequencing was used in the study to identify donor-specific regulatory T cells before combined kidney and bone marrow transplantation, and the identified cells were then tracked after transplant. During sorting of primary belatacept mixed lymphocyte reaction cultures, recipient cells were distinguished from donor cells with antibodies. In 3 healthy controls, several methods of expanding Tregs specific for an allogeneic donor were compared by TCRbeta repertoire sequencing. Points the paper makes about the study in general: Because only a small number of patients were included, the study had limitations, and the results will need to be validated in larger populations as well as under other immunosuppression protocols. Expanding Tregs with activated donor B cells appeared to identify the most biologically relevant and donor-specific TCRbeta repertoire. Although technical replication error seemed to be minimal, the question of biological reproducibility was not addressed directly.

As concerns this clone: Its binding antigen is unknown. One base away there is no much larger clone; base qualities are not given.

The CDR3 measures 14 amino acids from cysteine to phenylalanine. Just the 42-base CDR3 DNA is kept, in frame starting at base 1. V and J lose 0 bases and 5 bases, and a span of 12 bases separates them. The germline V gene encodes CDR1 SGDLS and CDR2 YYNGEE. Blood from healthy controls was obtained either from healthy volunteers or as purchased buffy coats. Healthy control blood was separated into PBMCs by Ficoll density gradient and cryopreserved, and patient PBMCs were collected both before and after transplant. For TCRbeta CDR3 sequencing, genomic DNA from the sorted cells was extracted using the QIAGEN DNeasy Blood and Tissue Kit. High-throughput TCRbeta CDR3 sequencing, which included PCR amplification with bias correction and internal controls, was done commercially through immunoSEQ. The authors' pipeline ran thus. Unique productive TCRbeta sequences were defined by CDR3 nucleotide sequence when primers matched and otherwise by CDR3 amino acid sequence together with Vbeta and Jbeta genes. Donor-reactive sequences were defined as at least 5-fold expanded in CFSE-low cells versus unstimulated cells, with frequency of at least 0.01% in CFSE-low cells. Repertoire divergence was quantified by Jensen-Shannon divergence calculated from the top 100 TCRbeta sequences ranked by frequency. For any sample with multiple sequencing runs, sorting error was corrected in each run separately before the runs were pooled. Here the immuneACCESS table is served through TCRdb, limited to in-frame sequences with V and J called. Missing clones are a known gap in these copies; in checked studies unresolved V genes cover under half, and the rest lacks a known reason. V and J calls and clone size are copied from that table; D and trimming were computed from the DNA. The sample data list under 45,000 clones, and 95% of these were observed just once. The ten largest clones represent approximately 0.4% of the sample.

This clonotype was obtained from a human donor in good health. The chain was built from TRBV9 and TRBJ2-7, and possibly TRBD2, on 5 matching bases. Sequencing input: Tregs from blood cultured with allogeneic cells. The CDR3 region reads CASSVGPHGDEQYF. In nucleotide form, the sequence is TGTGCCAGCAGCGTAGGGCCGCACGGGGACGAGCAGTACTTC.